A selection of T cell receptor beta chains follows, all from one sample in a study of OX40 agonist ivuxolimab in advanced cancers. Measured with immunoSEQ multiplex PCR; TCRdb has only the in-frame clones, and not every one. Of approximately 86,000 clones in the sample, more than 85% were seen once. The sample was CD4+ or CD8+ T cells sorted from blood, taken in a trial of the OX40 agonist ivuxolimab. The receptor source for this set is an adult with an advanced solid tumor such as melanoma, head and neck, liver or kidney cancer. Each CDR3 is given with its conserved first and last residue. The D gene is left open where the match is weak. Only some rows state a clone size, as once, few, many or a class for expanded clones.

abundance: -; j_gene: TRBJ2-5; v_gene: TRBV5-4; d_gene: -; CDR3nt: TGTGCCAGCAGCTTGGGGCAGGGTGGGACCCAGTACTTC; CDR3aa: CASSLGQGGTQYF
abundance: few; j_gene: TRBJ1-5; v_gene: TRBV19; d_gene: -; CDR3nt: TGTGCCAGTAGTATAGCTGGACAGCCCCAGCATTTT; CDR3aa: CASSIAGQPQHF
abundance: -; j_gene: TRBJ1-5; v_gene: TRBV5-1; d_gene: -; CDR3nt: TGCGCCAGCAGCCATTACCCCGCGGCAGGCAGCAATCAGCCCCAGCATTTT; CDR3aa: CASSHYPAAGSNQPQHF
abundance: -; j_gene: TRBJ1-3; v_gene: TRBV28; d_gene: TRBD1; CDR3nt: TGTGCCAGCAGTTTCCGGGGACAGGGCGACACCATATATTTT; CDR3aa: CASSFRGQGDTIYF
abundance: -; j_gene: TRBJ1-1; v_gene: TRBV6-6; d_gene: -; CDR3nt: TGTGCCAGCAGTTACGAGACCAATTGGGGCACTGAAGCTTTCTTT; CDR3aa: CASSYETNWGTEAFF
abundance: once; j_gene: TRBJ2-7; v_gene: TRBV29-1; d_gene: TRBD2; CDR3nt: TGCAGCGGAAGAGCGGGAGGGCGCAACGAGCAGTACTTC; CDR3aa: CSGRAGGRNEQYF
abundance: few; j_gene: TRBJ1-1; v_gene: TRBV30; d_gene: -; CDR3nt: TGTGCCTGGAGTGTGGGGAACACTGAAGCTTTCTTT; CDR3aa: CAWSVGNTEAFF
abundance: -; j_gene: TRBJ2-3; v_gene: TRBV5-4; d_gene: TRBD2; CDR3nt: TGTGCCAGCAGCTTGGAACTAGCGGGAGGAGATACGCAGTATTTT; CDR3aa: CASSLELAGGDTQYF
abundance: -; j_gene: TRBJ2-6; v_gene: TRBV27; d_gene: -; CDR3nt: TGTGCCAGCAGTGAGTCAAGGGGCTCCGGGGCCAACGTCCTGACTTTC; CDR3aa: CASSESRGSGANVLTF
abundance: few; j_gene: TRBJ2-7; v_gene: TRBV5-5; d_gene: TRBD2; CDR3nt: TGTGCCAGCAGCTTGGCCAGCGGACTAGCGGGGTCCTACGAGCAGTACTTC; CDR3aa: CASSLASGLAGSYEQYF
abundance: -; j_gene: TRBJ1-5; v_gene: TRBV7-2; d_gene: -; CDR3nt: TGTGCCAGCAGCTTATCGAATCAGCCCCAGCATTTT; CDR3aa: CASSLSNQPQHF
abundance: -; j_gene: TRBJ1-1; v_gene: TRBV7-9; d_gene: -; CDR3nt: TGTGCCAGCAGCTTAGTCGAGGGGTTAACTGAAGCTTTCTTT; CDR3aa: CASSLVEGLTEAFF
abundance: -; j_gene: TRBJ2-5; v_gene: TRBV7-2; d_gene: -; CDR3nt: TGTGCCAGCAGCTTAGCCCGGAGCCAAGAGACCCAGTACTTC; CDR3aa: CASSLARSQETQYF
abundance: -; j_gene: TRBJ2-5; v_gene: TRBV2; d_gene: TRBD2; CDR3nt: TGTGCCAGCGGGCCGCGGACTAGCGGCCTCCCCCAGTACTTC; CDR3aa: CASGPRTSGLPQYF
abundance: -; j_gene: TRBJ1-2; v_gene: TRBV10-3; d_gene: -; CDR3nt: TGTGCCATCAGAGCCGACAACCTGAACTATGGCTACACCTTC; CDR3aa: CAIRADNLNYGYTF
abundance: once; j_gene: TRBJ2-5; v_gene: TRBV30; d_gene: -; CDR3nt: TGTGCCTGCCAACGTCCGGGACACCCGGTGGGGGAGACCCAGTACTTC; CDR3aa: CACQRPGHPVGETQYF
abundance: -; j_gene: TRBJ2-1; v_gene: TRBV11-2; d_gene: -; CDR3nt: TGTGCCAGCAGCTTAGACGCCTACAATGAGCAGTTCTTC; CDR3aa: CASSLDAYNEQFF
abundance: -; j_gene: TRBJ2-1; v_gene: TRBV19; d_gene: TRBD1; CDR3nt: TGTGCCAGTACCATAGGACAGGGGGGCAATGAGCAGTTCTTC; CDR3aa: CASTIGQGGNEQFF
abundance: -; j_gene: TRBJ1-6; v_gene: TRBV25-1; d_gene: TRBD1; CDR3nt: TGTGCCAGCAGAGGGGGGGGACAGCCCCTCCACTTT; CDR3aa: CASRGGGQPLHF
abundance: -; j_gene: TRBJ1-5; v_gene: TRBV5-1; d_gene: -; CDR3nt: TGTGCCAGCAGCAGGGACCCCCAGCAGCCCCAGCATTTT; CDR3aa: CASSRDPQQPQHF
abundance: -; j_gene: TRBJ2-7; v_gene: TRBV4-2; d_gene: TRBD2; CDR3nt: TGTGCCAGCAGCGGGGGGGTGGCATACGAGCAGTACTTC; CDR3aa: CASSGGVAYEQYF
abundance: -; j_gene: TRBJ2-7; v_gene: TRBV2; d_gene: -; CDR3nt: TGTGCCAGCAGTTTTCGACTTAGGGCGGGTGAGCAGTACTTC; CDR3aa: CASSFRLRAGEQYF
abundance: -; j_gene: TRBJ1-3; v_gene: TRBV28; d_gene: -; CDR3nt: TGTGCCAGCAGAGGGACTCTTAGCTCTGGAAACACCATATATTTT; CDR3aa: CASRGTLSSGNTIYF
abundance: -; j_gene: TRBJ2-7; v_gene: TRBV6-4; d_gene: -; CDR3nt: TGTGCCAGCTATCCCCTGTGGGCGAACTACGAGCAGTACTTC; CDR3aa: CASYPLWANYEQYF
abundance: once; j_gene: TRBJ1-2; v_gene: TRBV4-2; d_gene: -; CDR3nt: TGTGCCAGCAGCCCTCAAGGATATGGCTACACCTTC; CDR3aa: CASSPQGYGYTF
abundance: -; j_gene: TRBJ1-1; v_gene: TRBV18; d_gene: -; CDR3nt: TGTGCCAGCTCACCCCAGGGCTCGAAGGGCACTGAAGCTTTCTTT; CDR3aa: CASSPQGSKGTEAFF
abundance: -; j_gene: TRBJ2-3; v_gene: TRBV5-6; d_gene: TRBD2; CDR3nt: TGTGCCAGCAGTATCGGGAGGGGCACAGATACGCAGTATTTT; CDR3aa: CASSIGRGTDTQYF
abundance: -; j_gene: TRBJ2-1; v_gene: TRBV19; d_gene: -; CDR3nt: TGTGCCAGTAGGGGCCCGAGCGCCTACAATGAGCAGTTCTTC; CDR3aa: CASRGPSAYNEQFF
abundance: -; j_gene: TRBJ1-2; v_gene: TRBV25-1; d_gene: -; CDR3nt: TGTGCCAGCAGTGAATTGGCGGGGGGGCGAAACTATGGCTACACCTTC; CDR3aa: CASSELAGGRNYGYTF
abundance: -; j_gene: TRBJ2-5; v_gene: TRBV9; d_gene: TRBD1; CDR3nt: TGTGCCAGCAGCGTAGCTCACGGGGACAGGGTAGGCGAGACCCAGTACTTC; CDR3aa: CASSVAHGDRVGETQYF
abundance: -; j_gene: TRBJ2-1; v_gene: TRBV29-1; d_gene: -; CDR3nt: TGCAGCGTTGAAAGGGTAAGGGATGGTGAGCAGTTCTTC; CDR3aa: CSVERVRDGEQFF
abundance: few; j_gene: TRBJ2-3; v_gene: TRBV30; d_gene: -; CDR3nt: TGTGCCTGGACCCGAAACGGCCCAGATACGCAGTATTTT; CDR3aa: CAWTRNGPDTQYF
abundance: -; j_gene: TRBJ1-3; v_gene: TRBV5-6; d_gene: -; CDR3nt: TGTGCCAGCAGCCAGGTCATATATCGGGACTCTTCCTCTGGAAACACCATATATTTT; CDR3aa: CASSQVIYRDSSSGNTIYF
abundance: few; j_gene: TRBJ1-2; v_gene: TRBV7-9; d_gene: -; CDR3nt: TGTGCCAGCAGCTTAGCGATCGACAGATCTGGCTACACCTTC; CDR3aa: CASSLAIDRSGYTF
abundance: -; j_gene: TRBJ1-4; v_gene: TRBV5-1; d_gene: -; CDR3nt: TGCGCCAGCAGCTTGGCAGGAACAAATGAAAAACTGTTTTTT; CDR3aa: CASSLAGTNEKLFF
abundance: -; j_gene: TRBJ2-5; v_gene: TRBV27; d_gene: TRBD2; CDR3nt: TGTGCCAGCAGTATTACGACTAGCGGGCGGGAGACCCAGTACTTC; CDR3aa: CASSITTSGRETQYF
abundance: -; j_gene: TRBJ1-4; v_gene: TRBV5-6; d_gene: -; CDR3nt: TGTGCCAGCAGCTTCGCAGGGATTAATGAAAAACTGTTTTTT; CDR3aa: CASSFAGINEKLFF
abundance: -; j_gene: TRBJ1-5; v_gene: TRBV18; d_gene: TRBD1; CDR3nt: TGTGCCAGCTCACATGGACAGGGGGCTAGCAATCAGCCCCAGCATTTT; CDR3aa: CASSHGQGASNQPQHF
abundance: -; j_gene: TRBJ1-1; v_gene: TRBV30; d_gene: TRBD1; CDR3nt: TGTGCCTGGAATCCAGGGGGGAACACTGAAGCTTTCTTT; CDR3aa: CAWNPGGNTEAFF
abundance: -; j_gene: TRBJ2-1; v_gene: TRBV6-4; d_gene: TRBD2; CDR3nt: TGTGCCAGCAGTGACGGACTAGCGGTAGAGCAGTTCTTC; CDR3aa: CASSDGLAVEQFF
abundance: once; j_gene: TRBJ2-5; v_gene: TRBV11-2; d_gene: -; CDR3nt: TGTGCCAGCAGCTTAGAGGTTGGGGGGGCCGAGACCCAGTACTTC; CDR3aa: CASSLEVGGAETQYF
abundance: -; j_gene: TRBJ1-1; v_gene: TRBV18; d_gene: TRBD1; CDR3nt: TGTGCCAGCTCACCAGACAGGGGGAACACTGAAGCTTTCTTT; CDR3aa: CASSPDRGNTEAFF
abundance: -; j_gene: TRBJ1-2; v_gene: TRBV2; d_gene: -; CDR3nt: TGTGCCAGCGTCGGGACACCGGCTAACTATGGCTACACCTTC; CDR3aa: CASVGTPANYGYTF
abundance: -; j_gene: TRBJ1-1; v_gene: TRBV10-1; d_gene: -; CDR3nt: TGCGCCAGCAGAGGCAGGCGGACTGAAGCTTTCTTT; CDR3aa: CASRGRRTEAFF
abundance: -; j_gene: TRBJ2-7; v_gene: TRBV6-4; d_gene: -; CDR3nt: TGTGCCAGCAGTGACCAGGAAGGGGGCGAGCAGTACTTC; CDR3aa: CASSDQEGGEQYF